This TCR beta chain emerged from a study of liver allograft versus peripheral blood T cells (dated by TCRdb to between 2020 and 2021). For the wider study: In liver transplant recipients, the study looked at T cell receptor repertoires in the peripheral blood and set them against the repertoires found within the transplanted livers.

Relative to germline, V is 8 bases shorter and J is 6 bases shorter, with 10 bases between their ends. From a lookup of the germline V gene (reference sequence), CDR1 and CDR2 are SEHNR and FQNEAQ. The CDR3 covers 12 residues, taking in both the cysteine and the phenylalanine. Here the CDR3 DNA is all that survives: 36 bases in frame from base 1. TCRdb lists the instrument as Illumina MiSeq. TCRdb reworked the public reads: Q25 trimming with fastp, MiXCR clone assembly, productive beta chains retained. Rows with a matching CDR3 protein are joined into one entry that keeps the most common DNA and genes. In this sample the table shows fewer than 9,500 distinct CDR3 sequences, under 20% of which occur a single time. The ten top clones hold 4.4% of the sample. Overall results and qualifications from the work: T cell receptor repertoires inside liver allografts were reported to differ from those detected in peripheral blood.

Of note for this clonotype: Its antigen is not yet known. Within one base of it there is no much larger clone, and no base qualities were kept.

The receptor's source is a human patient who had a liver transplant. Following a transplant, a fraction of the T cells may be traceable to the graft donor. The sequence joins TRBV7-9 to TRBJ1-4, with a tentative D gene TRBD1 over 5 matching bases. The CDR3 here reads CASGGGDEKLFF. The nucleotides read TGTGCCAGCGGGGGTGGGGATGAAAAACTGTTTTTT. Supplemented by the reference TRBV7-9 and TRBJ1-4 proteins around the CDR3, the complete variable domain is DTGVSQNPRHKITKRGQNVTFRCDPISEHNRLYWYRQTLGQGPEFLTYFQNEAQLEKSRLLSDRFSAERPKGSFSTLEIQRTEQGDSAMYLCASGGGDEKLFFGSGTQLSVL.